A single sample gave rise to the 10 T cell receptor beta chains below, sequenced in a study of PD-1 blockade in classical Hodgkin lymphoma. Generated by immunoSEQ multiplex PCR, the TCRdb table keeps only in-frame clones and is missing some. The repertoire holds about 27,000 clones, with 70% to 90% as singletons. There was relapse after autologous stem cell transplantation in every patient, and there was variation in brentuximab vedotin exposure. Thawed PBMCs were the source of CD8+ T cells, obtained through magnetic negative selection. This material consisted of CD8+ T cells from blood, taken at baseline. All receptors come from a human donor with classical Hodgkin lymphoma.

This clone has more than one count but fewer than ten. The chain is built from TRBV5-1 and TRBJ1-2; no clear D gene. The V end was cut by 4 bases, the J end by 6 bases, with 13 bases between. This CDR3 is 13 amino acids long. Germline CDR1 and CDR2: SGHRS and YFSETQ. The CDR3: CASSQNQRDGYTF. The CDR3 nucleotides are TGCGCCAGCAGCCAGAATCAGCGTGATGGCTACACCTTC.

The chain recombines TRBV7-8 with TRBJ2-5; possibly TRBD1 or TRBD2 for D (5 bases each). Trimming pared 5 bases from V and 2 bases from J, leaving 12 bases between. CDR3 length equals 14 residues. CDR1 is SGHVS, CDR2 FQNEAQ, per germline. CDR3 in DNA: TGTGCCAGCAGCACCCGAGGGGCACAAGAGACCCAGTACTTC. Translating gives CASSTRGAQETQYF.

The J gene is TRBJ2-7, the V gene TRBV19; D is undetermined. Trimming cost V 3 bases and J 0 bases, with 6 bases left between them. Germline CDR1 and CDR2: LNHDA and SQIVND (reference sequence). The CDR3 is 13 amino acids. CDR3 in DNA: TGTGCCAGTAGTATCCAGGACTCCTACGAGCAGTACTTC. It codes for CASSIQDSYEQYF.

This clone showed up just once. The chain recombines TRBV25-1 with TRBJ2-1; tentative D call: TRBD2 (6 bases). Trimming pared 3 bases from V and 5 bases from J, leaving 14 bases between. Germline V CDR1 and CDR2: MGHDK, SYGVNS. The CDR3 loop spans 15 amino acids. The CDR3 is CASSDTGDWDNEQFF. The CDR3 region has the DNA TGTGCCAGCAGTGACACGGGAGACTGGGACAATGAGCAGTTCTTC.

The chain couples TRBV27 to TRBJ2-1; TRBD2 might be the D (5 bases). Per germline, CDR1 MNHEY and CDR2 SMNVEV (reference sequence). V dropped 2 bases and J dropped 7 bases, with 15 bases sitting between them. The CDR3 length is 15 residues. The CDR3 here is CASSLATLAGNEQFF. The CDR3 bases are TGTGCCAGCAGTTTAGCTACGCTAGCTGGGAATGAGCAGTTCTTC.

CDR3 bases: TGCGCCAGCAGCCAAGCCGGGCCCCTCGGGGATGAGCAGTTCTTC. Residues: CASSQAGPLGDEQFF. This rearrangement joins TRBV4-1 to TRBJ2-1; the D gene is possibly TRBD2 (5 bases). This CDR3 has 15 residues. CDR1 is MGHRA and CDR2 is YSYEKL in the germline V gene. Trimming took 1 base from V and 8 from J, leaving 15 bases between them.

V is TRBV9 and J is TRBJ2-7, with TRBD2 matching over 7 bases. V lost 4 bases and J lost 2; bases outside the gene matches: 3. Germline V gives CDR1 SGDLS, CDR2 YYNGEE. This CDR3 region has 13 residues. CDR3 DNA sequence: TGTGCCAGCAGCTCGGGGGGACCCTACGAGCAGTACTTC. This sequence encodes CASSSGGPYEQYF.

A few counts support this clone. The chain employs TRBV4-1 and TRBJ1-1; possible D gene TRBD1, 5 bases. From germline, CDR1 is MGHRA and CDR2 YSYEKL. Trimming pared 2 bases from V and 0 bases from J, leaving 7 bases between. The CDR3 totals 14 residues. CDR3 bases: TGCGCCAGCAGCCAAAGGGGTATGAACACTGAAGCTTTCTTT. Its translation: CASSQRGMNTEAFF.

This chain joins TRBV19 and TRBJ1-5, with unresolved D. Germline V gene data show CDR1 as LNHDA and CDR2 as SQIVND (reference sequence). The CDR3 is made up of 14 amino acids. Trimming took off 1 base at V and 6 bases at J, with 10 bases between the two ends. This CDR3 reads CASSIGHFGQPQHF. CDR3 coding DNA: TGTGCCAGTAGTATAGGGCATTTTGGTCAGCCCCAGCATTTT. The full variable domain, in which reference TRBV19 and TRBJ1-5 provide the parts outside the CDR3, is DGGITQSPKYLFRKEGQNVTLSCEQNLNHDAMYWYRQDPGQGLRLIYYSQIVNDFQKGDIAEGYSVSREKKESFPLTVTSAQKNPTAFYLCASSIGHFGQPQHFGDGTRLSIL.

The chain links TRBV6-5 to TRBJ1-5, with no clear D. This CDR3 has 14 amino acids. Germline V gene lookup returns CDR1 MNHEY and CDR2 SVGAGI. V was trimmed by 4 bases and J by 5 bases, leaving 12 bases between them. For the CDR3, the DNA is TGTGCCAGCAGTTCTCGACCCTGGGATCAGCCCCAGCATTTT. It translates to CASSSRPWDQPQHF.